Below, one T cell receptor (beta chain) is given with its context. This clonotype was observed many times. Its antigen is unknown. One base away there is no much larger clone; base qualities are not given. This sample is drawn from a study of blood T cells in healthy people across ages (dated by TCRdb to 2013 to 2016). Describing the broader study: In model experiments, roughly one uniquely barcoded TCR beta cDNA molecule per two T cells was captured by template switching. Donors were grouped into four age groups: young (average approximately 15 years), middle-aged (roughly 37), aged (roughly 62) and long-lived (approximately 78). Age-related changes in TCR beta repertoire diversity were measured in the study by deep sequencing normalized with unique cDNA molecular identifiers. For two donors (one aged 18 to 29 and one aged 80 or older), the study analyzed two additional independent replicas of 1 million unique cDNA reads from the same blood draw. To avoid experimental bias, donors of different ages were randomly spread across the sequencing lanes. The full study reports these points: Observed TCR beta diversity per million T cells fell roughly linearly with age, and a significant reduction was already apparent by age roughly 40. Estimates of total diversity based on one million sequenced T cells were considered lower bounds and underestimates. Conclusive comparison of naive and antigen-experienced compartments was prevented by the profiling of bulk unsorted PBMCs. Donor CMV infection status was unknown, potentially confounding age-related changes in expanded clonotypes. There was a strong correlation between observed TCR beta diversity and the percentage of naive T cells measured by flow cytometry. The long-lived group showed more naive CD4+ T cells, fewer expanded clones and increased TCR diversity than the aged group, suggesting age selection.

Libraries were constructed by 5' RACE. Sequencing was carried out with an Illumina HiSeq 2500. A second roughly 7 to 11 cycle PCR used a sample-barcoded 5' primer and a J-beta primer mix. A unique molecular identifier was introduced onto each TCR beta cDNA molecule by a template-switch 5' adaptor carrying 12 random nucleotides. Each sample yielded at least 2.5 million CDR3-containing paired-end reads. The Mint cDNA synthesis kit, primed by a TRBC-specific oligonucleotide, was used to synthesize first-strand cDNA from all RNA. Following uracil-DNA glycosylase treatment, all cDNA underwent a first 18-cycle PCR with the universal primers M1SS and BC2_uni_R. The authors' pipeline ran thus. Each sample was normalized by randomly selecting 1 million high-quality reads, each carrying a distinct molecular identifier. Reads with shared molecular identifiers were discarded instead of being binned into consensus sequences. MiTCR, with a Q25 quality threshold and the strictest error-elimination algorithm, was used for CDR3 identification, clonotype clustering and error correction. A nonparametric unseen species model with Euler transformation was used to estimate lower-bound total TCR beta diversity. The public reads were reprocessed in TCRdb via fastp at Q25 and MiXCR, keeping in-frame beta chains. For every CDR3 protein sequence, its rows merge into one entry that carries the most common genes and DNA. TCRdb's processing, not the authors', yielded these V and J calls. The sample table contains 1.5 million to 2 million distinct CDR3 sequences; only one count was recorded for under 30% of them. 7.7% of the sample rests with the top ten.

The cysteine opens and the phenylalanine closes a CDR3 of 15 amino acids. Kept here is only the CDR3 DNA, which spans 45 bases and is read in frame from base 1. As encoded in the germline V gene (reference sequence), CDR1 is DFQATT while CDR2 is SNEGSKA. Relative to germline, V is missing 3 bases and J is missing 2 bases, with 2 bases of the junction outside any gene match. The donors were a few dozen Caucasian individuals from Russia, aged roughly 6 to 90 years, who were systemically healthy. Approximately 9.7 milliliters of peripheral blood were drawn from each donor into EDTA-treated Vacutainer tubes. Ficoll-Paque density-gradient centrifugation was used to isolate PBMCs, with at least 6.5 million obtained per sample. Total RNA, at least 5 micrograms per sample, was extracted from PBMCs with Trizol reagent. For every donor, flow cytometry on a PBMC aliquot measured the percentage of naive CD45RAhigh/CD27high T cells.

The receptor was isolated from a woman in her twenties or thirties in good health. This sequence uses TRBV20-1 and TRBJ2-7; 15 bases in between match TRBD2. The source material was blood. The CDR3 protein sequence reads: CSARGTSGRTYEQYF. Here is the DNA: TGCAGTGCTAGGGGGACTAGCGGGAGGACCTACGAGCAGTACTTC.